This passage covers 20 T cell receptor beta chains from one sample sequenced in a study of T cell repertoires in cytomegalovirus infection. The antigens for these receptors are not known. One entry per CDR3 protein results from TCRdb running MiXCR on the reads. The sample shows approximately 110,000 distinct CDR3 sequences, over 25% of them seen only once. This specimen was CD8+ T cells from cultured PBMCs, taken from culture after CMV antigen stimulation. These receptors all come from a human donor in good health (CMV status not recorded). Some clones in this sample may be carry-over from other donors' samples.

V usage is TRBV6-1 and J usage is TRBJ2-1; maybe TRBD1 (5 bases). Trimming shortened V by 5 bases and J by 4 bases, and 9 bases separated the two germline ends. This CDR3 is 13 amino acids long. Germline V gene lookup returns CDR1 MNHNS and CDR2 SASEGT. Here the CDR3 DNA reads TGTGCCAGCAGTACGACAGTTTACAATGAGCAGTTCTTC. Translated: CASSTTVYNEQFF.

This clonotype was counted at least ten times. The J gene is TRBJ2-7, the V gene TRBV7-2; 8 bases fit TRBD2. This CDR3 is built from 15 residues. Unmatched junction bases numbered 6, after V lost 5 bases and J lost 0 bases. Germline loops: CDR1 SGHTA, CDR2 FQGNSA. CDR3 in amino acids: CASSQGLGSSYEQYF. The DNA of the CDR3 is TGTGCCAGCAGCCAGGGACTAGGAAGCTCCTACGAGCAGTACTTC.

A word on this clonotype: A much larger clone is a single base away; this may be a read error. The rearrangement links TRBV7-2 to TRBJ2-7, with D perhaps given as TRBD1 or TRBD2 (6 bases each). V lost 4 bases and J 4 bases, leaving 23 bases between the germline ends. Germline V gene sequence: CDR1 SGHTA, CDR2 FQGNSA. The CDR3 is made up of 17 amino acids. CDR3 sequence reads: CASSSFSGQPLEYEQYF. CDR3 nucleotides: TGTGCCAGCAGCTCTTTTAGCGGACAGCCATTGGAATACGAGCAGTACTTC.

This clonotype was detected only a few times. This sequence joins TRBV11-3 and TRBJ1-1, with 8 bases that match TRBD1. Germline-derived CDR1 and CDR2 are SGHNT and YENEEA. V was pared by 3 bases and J by 3 bases, with 6 bases of the junction left unmatched. There are 15 residues in the CDR3. The CDR3 DNA sequence: TGTGCCAGCAGCTTTGCGGACAGGGTGGACACTGAAGCTTTCTTT. It yields the protein CASSFADRVDTEAFF.

The chain uses TRBV14 and TRBJ2-7; D may correspond to TRBD1 or TRBD2 (6 bases each). Between the trimmed V and J ends, which lost 1 base and 6 bases, there was a span of 10 bases. The CDR3 consists of 13 residues. Germline CDR1 is SGHDN and CDR2 is FVKESK. In nucleotides, the CDR3 is TGTGCCAGCAGCCAAGCGGGGGCTCTCGAGCAGTACTTC. Translated: CASSQAGALEQYF.

This clonotype was seen more than once but under ten times. This rearrangement joins TRBV7-6 to TRBJ1-2, with a tentative D call TRBD1 (6 bases). Germline CDR1 and CDR2: SGHVS and FNYEAQ. Between the trimmed V and J ends, which lost 0 bases and 0 bases, there was a span of 23 bases. The CDR3 is 20 amino acids. The CDR3 bases are TGTGCCAGCAGCTTAGCGCCGCACAGGGTTTGGTATACCTCTAACTATGGCTACACCTTC. Protein sequence: CASSLAPHRVWYTSNYGYTF.

This clonotype has ten or more counts. V gene TRBV6-1 combines with J gene TRBJ1-1; D remains ambiguous. Germline assignment: CDR1 MNHNS and CDR2 SASEGT. Trimming pared 0 bases from V and 3 bases from J, leaving 5 bases between. CDR3 size: 13 residues. Written as DNA, the CDR3 is TGTGCCAGCAGTGAAGCGATTTACACTGAAGCTTTCTTT. This translates into CASSEAIYTEAFF.

The chain employs TRBV2 and TRBJ2-7; tentative D call: TRBD1 (6 bases). This CDR3 region has 12 residues. Germline CDR1 and CDR2: SNHLY and FYNNEI. V shed 7 bases and J shed 4 bases, with 11 bases lying between them. The CDR3 nucleotides read TGTGCCAGCATCAGGGGTCCTTACGAGCAGTACTTC. Amino acid sequence: CASIRGPYEQYF.

This clonotype was counted many times. The rearrangement links TRBV7-8 to TRBJ2-7; a possible D gene is TRBD1 (6 bases). The CDR3 extends over 15 amino acids. With 1 base removed from V and 2 bases from J, the gap between germline ends came to 12 bases. CDR1 is SGHVS, CDR2 FQNEAQ, per germline. The CDR3 DNA follows: TGTGCCAGCAGCTTAGAAGTGACAGGTACCTACGAGCAGTACTTC. Its protein is CASSLEVTGTYEQYF.

The chain joins TRBV18 to TRBJ1-6; TRBD1 matches at 8 bases. There are 18 residues in the CDR3. V dropped 8 bases and J dropped 0; count of bases not matched to a gene: 12. Looked up from germline, CDR1 is KGHSH and CDR2 is LQKENI. The CDR3 loop is CASTMMDRVYSYNSPLHF. DNA of the CDR3: TGTGCCAGCACCATGATGGACAGGGTGTACTCCTATAATTCACCCCTCCACTTT.

The J gene is TRBJ2-5, the V gene TRBV7-4, with 8 nucleotides matching TRBD2. CDR1 and CDR2 (germline): SGHVT, SQSDAQ. The CDR3 extends over 15 amino acids. The junction had 5 bases not matched to a gene; V was cut back by 4 bases and J by 1 base. The CDR3 DNA reads as TGTGCCAGCAGCTCTCGTAGCGGGGCCCAAGAGACCCAGTACTTC. Translated, it gives CASSSRSGAQETQYF. Drawing the rest from reference TRBV7-4 and TRBJ2-5, the complete variable domain is GAGVSQSPRYKVAKRGRDVALRCDSISGHVTLYWYRQTLGQGSEVLTYSQSDAQRDKSGRPSGRFSAERPERSVSTLKIQRTEQGDSAVYLCASSSRSGAQETQYFGPGTRLLVL.

This CDR3 reads CASSGLPAPNEQFF. The DNA for the CDR3 is TGTGCCAGCAGCGGACTTCCTGCACCCAATGAGCAGTTCTTC. The rearrangement uses TRBV7-2 and TRBJ2-1, with D perhaps matching TRBD2 (5 bases). The V end was cut by 5 bases, the J end by 6 bases, with 14 bases between. In germline, CDR1 is SGHTA, CDR2 FQGNSA. The CDR3 spans 14 residues.

The chain is built from TRBV2 and TRBJ2-3, with D maybe TRBD1 (5 bases). Trimming removed 2 bases from V and 9 bases from J, with 18 bases in between. This CDR3 contains 15 residues. The germline V gene has CDR1 SNHLY and CDR2 FYNNEI. DNA for the CDR3: TGTGCCAGCAGTGAAACGGGCCAGGGATATGTCACGCAGTATTTT. Encoded protein: CASSETGQGYVTQYF.

This clonotype was picked up many times. The chain is built from TRBV7-9 and TRBJ2-7; D unresolved. This CDR3 is 14 amino acids long. The V and J ends lost 5 bases and 6 bases respectively, with 17 bases between them. From germline, CDR1 is SEHNR and CDR2 FQNEAQ (reference sequence). The CDR3, as DNA: TGTGCCAGCAGCCTACCGGGTCGAGCGACCGAGCAGTACTTC. It specifies CASSLPGRATEQYF.

The chain carries TRBV6-6 and TRBJ2-1, with 8 bases lining up with TRBD2. With V trimmed by 2 bases and J by 8 bases, 8 bases remained unmatched. The germline V gene has CDR1 MNHNY and CDR2 SVGAGI (reference sequence). CDR3 length: 15 amino acids. The CDR3 here is CASSYTRGVRDEQFF. CDR3 nucleotide sequence: TGTGCCAGCAGTTACACGCGGGGGGTCAGAGATGAGCAGTTCTTC.

The chain couples TRBV9 to TRBJ1-4; 9 bases agree with TRBD1. V was pared by 4 bases and J by 4 bases, with 8 bases of the junction left unmatched. The CDR3 is 16 amino acids. The germline V gene encodes CDR1 SGDLS and CDR2 YYNGEE. The CDR3 DNA follows: TGTGCCAGCAGCTCCCGACAGGGGGTTGGTAATGAAAAACTGTTTTTT. Residues: CASSSRQGVGNEKLFF.

This clonotype was detected a few times. The J gene is TRBJ2-3, the V gene TRBV7-9; the match to TRBD1 covers 8 bases. The CDR3 covers 16 residues. Per germline, CDR1 SEHNR and CDR2 FQNEAQ (reference sequence). The J segment lost 5 bases and the V segment lost 5 bases, leaving 12 bases of the junction unmatched. The CDR3 coding sequence is TGTGCCAGCAGCCCCAGTGACAGGGGTGTGCGAGATACGCAGTATTTT. Translation gives CASSPSDRGVRDTQYF.

This clonotype has at least ten counts. This chain links TRBV7-6 with TRBJ2-7, with TRBD1 identical over 9 bases. Germline assignment: CDR1 SGHVS and CDR2 FNYEAQ. The CDR3 runs 16 residues. The junction had 8 bases not matched to a gene; V was cut back by 3 bases and J by 2 bases. CDR3 in amino acids: CASSLEGQGEPYEQYF. Written as DNA, the CDR3 is TGTGCCAGCAGCTTGGAGGGACAGGGTGAACCCTACGAGCAGTACTTC.

This chain joins TRBV6-2 or TRBV6-3 and TRBJ2-1; the D gene is possibly TRBD1 (6 bases). Germline V gene sequence: CDR1 MNHEY, CDR2 SVGEGT. CDR3 size: 15 residues. V was pared by 7 bases and J by 4 bases, with 17 bases between. For the CDR3, the DNA is TGTGCCAGCAATCTAATGACAGGCAGGTACAATGAGCAGTTCTTC. It translates to CASNLMTGRYNEQFF.

The J gene is TRBJ1-1, the V gene TRBV4-3, with D possibly matching TRBD1 (6 bases). Germline V gene lookup returns CDR1 LGHNA and CDR2 YSLEER. CDR3 length: 22 amino acids. V was shortened by 3 bases and J by 0 bases, with 32 bases between the two germline ends. The CDR3 DNA reads TGCGCCAGCAGCCAGGACGCAGTTGTTCTGGGCGAACAAGGACAGTTGAACACTGAAGCTTTCTTT. Translation gives CASSQDAVVLGEQGQLNTEAFF.